These 7 T cell receptor beta chains came from one sample sequenced in a study of blood T cell repertoires in COVID-19. Assay used: immunoSEQ multiplex PCR; TCRdb lists only in-frame clones, some missing. The sample lists 150,000 or so clones, approximately 85% occurring once. Sequenced: peripheral blood. The receptors shown here come from a man aged 55 to 70 with COVID-19, enrolled during active disease.

The rearrangement joins TRBV3-1 (or the pseudogene TRBV3-2) to TRBJ1-1, with D unresolved. Trimming cost V 1 base and J 1 base, with 7 bases left between them. The CDR3 covers 14 residues. In germline, CDR1 is LGHDT, CDR2 YNNKEL (reference sequence). The CDR3 nucleotides are TGTGCCAGCAGCCAAGCAGTTCCGAACACTGAAGCTTTCTTT. Amino acid sequence: CASSQAVPNTEAFF.

This chain uses TRBV7-6 with TRBJ1-5, with no clear D. V dropped 0 bases and J dropped 0 bases, with 9 bases sitting between them. The CDR3 has 16 residues. CDR1 and CDR2 from the germline V gene are SGHVS and FNYEAQ. The CDR3 is CASSLAAGYSNQPQHF. Here the CDR3 DNA reads TGTGCCAGCAGCTTAGCGGCGGGTTATAGCAATCAGCCCCAGCATTTT. Full variable domain (missing parts from reference TRBV7-6 and TRBJ1-5): GAGVSQSPRYKVTKRGQDVALRCDPISGHVSLYWYRQALGQGPEFLTYFNYEAQQDKSGLPNDRFSAERPEGSISTLTIQRTEQRDSAMYRCASSLAAGYSNQPQHFGDGTRLSIL.

V is TRBV15 and J is TRBJ1-2; a possible D gene is TRBD1 (5 bases). V gave up 0 bases and J gave up 5 bases, with 22 bases separating them. Germline CDR1 reads LNHNV; CDR2 reads YYDKDF (reference sequence). The CDR3 extends over 18 amino acids. The CDR3 protein is CATSRDLVVLRGAYGYTF. As DNA, the CDR3 is TGTGCCACCAGCAGAGATTTAGTGGTCCTAAGGGGCGCGTATGGCTACACCTTC.

The CDR3 DNA sequence: TGTGCCAGTAGTATTAGCAAAGACAAGGGGGAGCAGTACTTC. This translates into CASSISKDKGEQYF. The chain combines TRBV19 with TRBJ2-7; a weak D match, TRBD1 (5 bases). Trimming took off 3 bases at V and 7 bases at J, with 16 bases between the two ends. The CDR3 is 14 residues long. Germline CDR1 is LNHDA and CDR2 is SQIVND (reference sequence).

The chain links TRBV28 to TRBJ2-7, with 7 bases identical to TRBD1. Germline assignment: CDR1 MDHEN and CDR2 SYDVKM. The CDR3 loop spans 14 amino acids. V lost 7 bases and J lost 2; bases outside the gene matches: 8. The CDR3 loop reads CASNPGQRTYEQYF. CDR3 DNA sequence: TGTGCCAGCAACCCGGGACAGAGGACCTACGAGCAGTACTTC.

The genes are TRBV4-2 and TRBJ1-1; D ambiguous. Germline CDR1 reads LGHNA; CDR2 reads YNFKEQ. The CDR3 runs to 13 residues. The V and J ends lost 3 bases and 1 base respectively, with 6 bases between them. The CDR3 loop is CASSHPQNTEAFF. The CDR3 region has the DNA TGTGCCAGCAGCCATCCCCAGAACACTGAAGCTTTCTTT.

The chain combines TRBV27 with TRBJ2-5, with D perhaps matching TRBD1 (7 bases). Germline assignment: CDR1 MNHEY and CDR2 SMNVEV (reference sequence). V was cut by 5 bases and J by 5 bases, with 21 bases left in between. The CDR3 length is 16 residues. CDR3 protein: CASSPPPGAGGETQYF. In DNA, the CDR3 is TGTGCCAGCAGTCCACCCCCCGGCGCAGGGGGGGAGACCCAGTACTTC.